Below, 9 T cell receptor beta chains from the same sample are listed, as sequenced in a study of T cell repertoires in aging, cancer and after chemotherapy. Amplification of TCR beta used genomic DNA extracted from peripheral blood. Rearranged V-D-J TRB sequences were amplified with a mixed TRB-A/B primer pool. TCRdb passed the multiplex PCR reads through MiXCR, listing each CDR3 protein once. The table lists over 8,000 distinct CDR3 sequences, about 38% of them singletons, with roughly 12% in the top ten. The sample taken for sequencing was blood. Receptors originate from a human donor with a solid tumor.

This clonotype counts as large. The chain couples TRBV19 to TRBJ2-2; D is ambiguous. This CDR3 contains 12 residues. V was clipped by 2 bases and J by 6 bases, with 4 bases between them. The germline V gene encodes CDR1 LNHDA and CDR2 SQIVND (reference sequence). The DNA for the CDR3 is TGTGCCAGTAGTATAATGTCCGGGGAGCTGTTTTTT. It translates to CASSIMSGELFF.

This chain connects TRBV12-3 or TRBV12-4 to TRBJ1-5; TRBD1 matches 8 bases. This CDR3 is built from 16 residues. Losses at the gene ends were 5 bases for V and 9 bases for J; bases not matched to a gene: 15. For the CDR3, the DNA is TGTGCCAGCAGTGGACAGGACAGGGTTCTTTCTAGGCCCCAGCATTTT. It yields the protein CASSGQDRVLSRPQHF.

This clonotype was counted once. The CDR3 protein is CASSRGRTDTQYF. CDR3 DNA sequence: TGTGCCAGTAGTAGGGGGCGTACAGATACGCAGTATTTT. The rearrangement links TRBV19 to TRBJ2-3, with D maybe TRBD1 (6 bases). This CDR3 has 13 amino acids. Germline CDR1 is LNHDA and CDR2 is SQIVND (reference sequence). V gave up 4 bases and J gave up 3 bases, with 8 bases separating them. Looking up the rest from reference TRBV19 and TRBJ2-3 gives the full variable domain: DGGITQSPKYLFRKEGQNVTLSCEQNLNHDAMYWYRQDPGQGLRLIYYSQIVNDFQKGDIAEGYSVSREKKESFPLTVTSAQKNPTAFYLCASSRGRTDTQYFGPGTRLTVL.

This clonotype was counted between two and nine times. The chain couples TRBV11-3 to TRBJ1-1, with a weak D call TRBD1 (5 bases). CDR1 SGHNT and CDR2 YENEEA come from the germline V gene. Trimming took off 9 bases at V and 7 bases at J, with 21 bases between the two ends. The CDR3 runs to 14 residues. The CDR3 here is CASIRDGFRSEAFF. CDR3 bases: TGTGCCAGTATCCGGGACGGATTCCGTAGTGAAGCTTTCTTT.

The V and J genes are TRBV29-1 and TRBJ2-7, with 10 nucleotides matching TRBD1. The junction had 11 bases not matched to a gene; V was cut back by 1 base and J by 2 bases. The CDR3 is 17 residues long. Germline V gene data show CDR1 as SQVTM and CDR2 as ANQGSEA. CDR3: CSVEVTYWDRGTYEQYF. Written as DNA, the CDR3 is TGCAGCGTTGAAGTTACTTATTGGGACAGGGGTACCTACGAGCAGTACTTC.

The chain joins TRBV5-6 to TRBJ2-1; weak D call: TRBD2 (6 bases). From germline, CDR1 is SGHDT and CDR2 YYEEEE. The CDR3 length is 16 residues. V lost 2 bases and J lost 1, with 13 bases in between. Here the CDR3 reads CASSFLRETSYNEQFF. The CDR3 nucleotides are TGTGCCAGCAGCTTTTTACGGGAGACGTCCTACAATGAGCAGTTCTTC.

The genes are TRBV6-1 and TRBJ1-1; D possibly corresponds to TRBD1 (5 bases). Germline assignment: CDR1 MNHNS and CDR2 SASEGT. The CDR3 runs 15 residues. The V end lost 5 bases, the J end lost 0 bases, and 13 bases lay between the germline ends. As DNA, the CDR3 is TGTGCCAGCAGTTACTCGGAGGGGTTGAACACTGAAGCTTTCTTT. It yields the protein CASSYSEGLNTEAFF.

Only a few counts were recorded for this clonotype. The V gene is TRBV11-3, the J gene TRBJ1-2; TRBD1 agrees at 7 bases. The CDR3 has 13 residues. With 3 bases clipped from V and 5 bases from J, the junction kept 3 bases outside the gene matches. CDR1 is SGHNT and CDR2 is YENEEA in the germline V gene. The CDR3 sequence is CASSLLDRYGYTF. For the CDR3, the DNA is TGTGCCAGCAGCTTGTTGGACAGGTATGGCTACACCTTC.

In DNA, the CDR3 is TGTGCCAGCACCCCCGGGACAGGGGATCAGCCCCAGCATTTT. This encodes CASTPGTGDQPQHF. This rearrangement joins TRBV12-3 or TRBV12-4 to TRBJ1-5; 10 nucleotides align to TRBD1. With 7 bases clipped from V and 5 bases from J, the junction kept 5 bases outside the gene matches. This CDR3 is built from 14 residues.